This note documents a single T cell receptor beta chain sequence. As yet, its antigen is unknown. This entry is derived from a study of Ad26.COV2.S vaccination and SARS-CoV-2 variants. Across the study: Administration of Ad26.COV2.S was intramuscular, either once or twice 56 days apart. Study findings and constraints: Researchers reported similar non-spike TCR breadth in vaccine and placebo recipients. Assessments of TCR breadth and depth may have underestimated the total T cell responses.

Noted treatment: 19 received Ad26.COV2.S at low or high dose, single or two shots; several received placebo; per-sample allocation not given. Sample collection was performed on day 63 after the first vaccine or placebo injection. The donor's status was that of an adult aged 18-55 years in Boston. The CDR3 runs 13 residues. Germline V gene lookup returns CDR1 LNHDA and CDR2 SQIVND (reference sequence). V lost 1 base and J lost 5, with 8 bases in between. This table comes from immunoSEQ multiplex PCR, and its TCRdb copy is limited to in-frame clones, with some not included. This table has hundreds of thousands of clones, around 86% appearing once.

This specimen consisted of peripheral blood, obtained in a trial of Ad26.COV2.S vaccine versus placebo. This receptor was identified in a person aged 18-60 years who received the Ad26.COV2.S COVID-19 vaccine or a placebo. The chain recombines TRBV19 with TRBJ1-1; TRBD1 might be the D (5 bases). The CDR3 protein is CASSIGQGTEAFF. CDR3 DNA: TGTGCCAGTAGTATAGGCCAGGGAACTGAAGCTTTCTTT.